This T cell receptor beta chain was observed in a study of shared clonotypes between healthy human individuals. Every donor, a Caucasian adult, lived in Nashville, Tennessee. Notes on the study in general: Among non-shared clonotypes, generation probabilities were lower than among those shared by all four donors. Naive subsets typically showed greater estimated richness than memory subsets.

The CDR3 is 14 amino acids. The junction had 1 base not matched to a gene; V was cut back by 0 bases and J by 5 bases. Germline V gene data show CDR1 as LGHNA and CDR2 as YNFKEQ. A single count supports this clone. The antigen remains undetermined. Some clones are missing from TCRdb's copy, which holds only in-frame ones; the method was immunoSEQ multiplex PCR. The sample includes approximately 1.5 million clones, approximately 98.5% seen only once; the top ten take about 0.34%. The V call is TRBV4-2, the J call TRBJ2-3, with 8 bases aligning to TRBD2. This receptor was taken from a man in his thirties or forties in good health. Sequenced: naive CD4+ T cells sorted from blood. Specified subset: CD45RA+ positively selected. CDR3 in amino acids: CASSQDLAGDTQYF. The CDR3, as DNA: TGTGCCAGCAGCCAAGACCTAGCGGGAGATACGCAGTATTTT.